This T cell receptor beta chain was found in a study of blood T cell repertoires in COVID-19. Overall study: Both acute and convalescent COVID-19 samples were obtained from the United States, Italy and Spain. From T cells, B-cell-depleted T cells, or PBMCs came the material, which was cDNA or gDNA.

The CDR3 consists of 14 residues. V lost 4 bases and J lost 8, with 17 bases in between. CDR1 and CDR2 (germline): SEHNR, FQNEAQ (reference sequence). The assay was immunoSEQ multiplex PCR, and TCRdb's table has in-frame clones only and misses some. The sample records some 170,000 clones, approximately 82% being singletons. This chain joins TRBV7-9 and TRBJ1-2; D is ambiguous. Sequencing used PBMCs or T cells enriched from blood (not recorded which). This receptor was identified in a man aged 50-59 years who had recovered from COVID-19. The chain's CDR3 is CASSSTVGTKGYTF. DNA for the CDR3: TGTGCCAGCAGCTCTACAGTGGGCACAAAGGGCTACACCTTC.